This TCR beta chain derives from a study of blood T cell repertoires in COVID-19. Study-level information: From T cells, B-cell-depleted T cells, or PBMCs came the material, which was cDNA or gDNA.

The germline V gene has CDR1 SNHLY and CDR2 FYNNEI. Losses at the gene ends were 6 bases for V and 3 bases for J; bases not matched to a gene: 7. The CDR3 has 15 residues. Authors' methods: Nucleated cell number was recorded as an estimate derived from reference gene primer amplification. Method: immunoSEQ multiplex PCR; TCRdb's copy keeps in-frame clones and lacks some. For V, J and clone size, that table is used; D and trimming come from the DNA. There are roughly 240,000 clones in the sample; approximately 80% occur only once, and over 3.5% lies in the top ten. The receptor's source is a woman in her seventies with acute or convalescent COVID-19. Sequenced: peripheral blood. This rearrangement joins TRBV2 to TRBJ2-1; the match to TRBD1 covers 8 bases. The DNA for the CDR3 is TGTGCCAGCAGGGGATGGACAGGGAACTACAATGAGCAGTTCTTC. Its translation: CASRGWTGNYNEQFF.